This TCR beta chain originates from a study of identical twins. A universal primer site was added by template switching, and unique molecular identifiers were carried by the cDNA. TCRdb processed the 5' RACE reads anew with MiXCR; each CDR3 protein has one entry. This repertoire shows roughly 490,000 distinct CDR3 sequences, about 13% found once; its top ten account for approximately 1%. V was pared by 3 bases and J by 6 bases, with 13 bases of the junction left unmatched. Germline V lookup: CDR1 SGHRS, CDR2 YFSETQ. The CDR3 totals 16 residues. These data are also associated with another study on yellow fever vaccine responses in identical twins.

This chain joins TRBV5-1 and TRBJ2-3, with 7 bases matching TRBD2. The receptor's source is a woman younger than 30 in good health. Material: CD4+ T cells sorted from blood. The CDR3 loop reads CASSSPGPGGTDTQYF. The CDR3 nucleotides read TGCGCCAGCAGCTCCCCGGGACCGGGAGGTACTGATACGCAGTATTTT.